The 10 T cell receptor beta chains reported below all come from one sample, sequenced in a study of T cells in Graves' hyperthyroidism and ophthalmopathy. Amplification targeted TCR beta CDR3 regions from RNA transcripts. Primed by the HTBI set, a first-round RT-PCR was run on the TCR CDR3. TCRdb reanalysed the multiplex PCR reads using MiXCR and keeps one entry per CDR3 protein. The sample has around 760,000 distinct CDR3 sequences, 30% to 40% seen once; the top ten hold around 32%. The sequencing input was blood. The receptors originated from a woman between 40 and 55 years old with Graves' hyperthyroidism.

As regards this clonotype: The junction does not match germline at one end; this may be a read error. V is TRBV7-9 and J is TRBJ2-6, with D maybe TRBD1 (5 bases). Per the germline V gene, CDR1 is SEHNR and CDR2 is FQNEAQ (reference sequence). The CDR3 runs to 17 residues. The CDR3 nucleotides are TGCGCCAGCAGCCAAGATGGGGCGTTCTCTGGGGCCAACGTCCTGACTTTC. It is translated as CASSQDGAFSGANVLTF.

This clonotype has ten or more counts. The genes are TRBV2 and TRBJ2-5, with D perhaps being TRBD1 or TRBD2 (6 bases each). Germline CDR1 reads SNHLY; CDR2 reads FYNNEI. The germline V and J ends were trimmed by 8 bases and 11 bases, with 15 bases remaining between them. This CDR3 has 11 residues. CDR3 amino acids: CASWRGDSQYF. CDR3 sequence (DNA): TGTGCCAGCTGGAGGGGGGACTCTCAGTACTTC.

This chain uses TRBV9 with TRBJ2-3, with D unclear. The germline CDR1 and CDR2 sequences are SGDLS and YYNGEE. The V end was cut by 4 bases, the J end by 4 bases, with 10 bases between. The CDR3 has 13 amino acids. CDR3 nucleotides: TGTGCCAGCAGCCAAGATGGGTCAGATACGCAGTATTTT. It specifies CASSQDGSDTQYF.

The genes are TRBV2 and TRBJ1-2; D call uncertain. Between the trimmed V and J ends, which lost 6 bases and 4 bases, there was a span of 18 bases. Germline-derived CDR1 and CDR2 are SNHLY and FYNNEI. The CDR3 spans 15 residues. CDR3 amino acids: CASREDGRRGYGYTF. In nucleotides, the CDR3 is TGTGCCAGCAGGGAGGACGGGAGGCGAGGCTATGGCTACACCTTC.

This clonotype was seen only a few times. The genes are TRBV2 and TRBJ2-7, with 7 nucleotides matching TRBD2. This CDR3 has 13 residues. Per the germline V gene, CDR1 is SNHLY and CDR2 is FYNNEI. V lost 6 bases, J lost 1 base, and 3 bases stayed unmatched. In DNA form, the CDR3 reads TGTGCCAGCAGGGCCGGGGGGTCCTACGAGCAGTACTTC. Translating gives CASRAGGSYEQYF.

This clonotype came up a few times. The J gene is TRBJ2-5, the V gene TRBV7-2; TRBD2 agrees at 10 bases. V dropped 1 base and J dropped 5; count of bases not matched to a gene: 1. CDR1 and CDR2 (germline): SGHTA, FQGNSA. CDR3 size: 14 residues. This chain's CDR3 is CASSLVSGGETQYF. The CDR3 DNA sequence: TGTGCCAGCAGCTTAGTTAGCGGGGGGGAGACCCAGTACTTC.

The rearrangement joins TRBV9 to TRBJ1-3; perhaps TRBD1 as D (5 bases). This CDR3 region has 15 residues. V lost 0 bases to trimming and J lost 2 bases, with 9 bases between them. Germline V gene lookup returns CDR1 SGDLS and CDR2 YYNGEE. For the CDR3, the DNA is TGTGCCAGCAGCGTAGGAGGGGCCCCTGGAAACACCATATATTTT. It codes for CASSVGGAPGNTIYF.

This clonotype has only one observation. The genes are TRBV28 and TRBJ1-1; a possible D gene is TRBD1 (5 bases). The germline CDR1 and CDR2 sequences are MDHEN and SYDVKM. The germline V and J ends were trimmed by 3 bases and 10 bases, with 21 bases remaining between them. The CDR3 spans 15 residues. CDR3 residues: CASSFLGTRGAGAFF. The DNA of the CDR3 is TGTGCCAGCAGTTTCCTCGGGACGAGGGGCGCGGGAGCTTTCTTT.

Note on this clonotype: An end of the junction does not agree with germline; a read error may underlie this. The gene calls are TRBV10-3 and TRBJ2-2; D is tentatively TRBD1 or TRBD2 (5 bases each). From germline, CDR1 is ENHRY and CDR2 SYGVKD. The CDR3 sequence is 16 residues long. The CDR3 sequence is CAISEKVDTQHRGAVF. As DNA, the CDR3 is TGTGCCATCAGTGAGAAAGTGGACACGCAGCACCGGGGAGCTGTTTTT.

This clonotype was seen at least ten times. Here the CDR3 DNA reads TGTGCCAGCAGCCTAGGATCCGCGGTGAATTCACCCCTCCACTTT. Residues: CASSLGSAVNSPLHF. This sequence joins TRBV7-2 and TRBJ1-6; no definite D call. From germline, CDR1 is SGHTA and CDR2 FQGNSA. The CDR3 spans 15 residues. Trimming removed 5 bases from V and 7 bases from J, with 15 bases in between.